This TCR beta chain was sequenced in a study of metastatic and nonmetastatic thyroid tumors. The wider study: Repertoires from malignant and benign thyroid patients were compared across blood and tumor or nodule tissue.

V was cut by 8 bases and J by 7 bases, with 24 bases left in between. The CDR3 is made up of 15 amino acids. Germline V lookup: CDR1 MNHEY, CDR2 SVGEGT. Thyroid surgery was performed in patients who had received no treatment beforehand. This clone was counted ten times or more. Its antigen is unknown. Study processing details: CDR3 differences across clinicopathological groups were used to build a distant-metastasis classifier for papillary thyroid cancer. TCRdb reprocessed the PCR reads using MiXCR. TCRdb's processing, not the authors' own work, is the source of the V and J calls. The sample lists 30,000 to 35,000 clones, roughly a sixth occurring once. The study, taken as a whole, reports: Reports indicated that malignant thyroid tumors showed significantly higher TCR beta diversity than benign nodules did, in blood and tumor.

The clonotype originates from a female donor with papillary thyroid cancer or a benign thyroid nodule (not recorded which). Some clones in this sample may be carry-over from other donors' samples. The sequencing input was blood. The chain carries TRBV6-2 or TRBV6-3 and TRBJ2-7; the D gene is possibly TRBD1 (5 bases). This CDR3 is CASGPTDRPQEEQYF. The DNA of the CDR3 is TGTGCCAGCGGCCCAACCGACAGACCCCAGGAGGAGCAGTACTTC.